These T cell receptor beta chains were read from a single sample in a study of T cells in Graves' hyperthyroidism and ophthalmopathy. TCRdb reprocessed the multiplex PCR reads via MiXCR and lists one record per CDR3 protein. The table shows 300,000 to 400,000 distinct CDR3 sequences, with around 23% occurring only once. The sample taken for sequencing was blood. These receptors were taken from a woman aged 45-65 years with Graves' hyperthyroidism. Both conserved end residues are part of each CDR3. D genes are given only for firm matches. Clone size appears in some rows only: once, few, many, or a class for an expanded clone.

d_gene	abundance	v_gene	j_gene	CDR3aa	CDR3nt
TRBD1	many	TRBV5-1	TRBJ2-3	CASSLPPRNRGYTQYF	TGCGCCAGCAGCTTGCCCCCTAGGAACAGGGGCTATACGCAGTATTTT
TRBD1	many	TRBV19	TRBJ1-5	CASSTRDRANQPQHF	TGTGCCAGTAGTACCCGGGACAGGGCCAATCAGCCCCAGCATTTT
TRBD1	few	TRBV6-1	TRBJ1-1	CASRDPWTGVTEAFF	TGTGCCAGCAGGGACCCCTGGACAGGGGTCACTGAAGCTTTCTTT
-	-	TRBV2	TRBJ2-1	CASSLVGVSSSYNEQFF	TGTGCCAGCAGCTTAGTAGGGGTCTCGAGCTCCTACAATGAGCAGTTCTTC
-	-	TRBV2	TRBJ1-3	CASRRADPSGNTIYF	TGTGCCAGCAGGAGGGCGGACCCGAGTGGAAACACCATATATTTT
-	many	TRBV11-2	TRBJ2-3	CASSFNSLVTTDTQYF	TGTGCCAGCAGCTTTAACTCCCTCGTTACCACAGATACGCAGTATTTT
TRBD1	few	TRBV24-1	TRBJ2-1	CATSEPGQGTYNEQFF	TGTGCCACCAGTGAACCGGGACAGGGAACCTACAATGAGCAGTTCTTC
TRBD1	many	TRBV5-1	TRBJ2-3	CASSLGTGGSDTQYF	TGCGCCAGCAGCTTAGGGACAGGGGGCTCAGATACGCAGTATTTT
-	-	TRBV2	TRBJ2-5	CASVVLGGKETQYF	TGTGCCAGCGTGGTCCTAGGCGGGAAAGAGACCCAGTACTTC
-	few	TRBV5-6	TRBJ1-5	CASSSFGGDSNQPQHF	TGTGCCAGCAGCTCCTTCGGCGGGGATAGCAATCAGCCCCAGCATTTT
-	many	TRBV7-6	TRBJ2-1	CASSLGSATNEQFF	TGTGCCAGCAGCTTAGGATCAGCTACCAATGAGCAGTTCTTC
TRBD1	many	TRBV5-1	TRBJ2-7	CASSRGTEKGEQYF	TGCGCCAGCAGCAGGGGGACAGAGAAGGGCGAGCAGTACTTC
-	many	TRBV20-1	TRBJ2-7	CSAQTGLLSYEQYF	TGCAGTGCTCAAACAGGGCTCCTCTCCTACGAGCAGTACTTC
TRBD1	many	TRBV28	TRBJ1-2	CASSLSGTGKNYGYTF	TGTGCCAGCAGTTTATCCGGGACAGGAAAAAACTATGGCTACACCTTC
-	many	TRBV4-2	TRBJ2-3	CASSQGRSTDTQYF	TGTGCCAGCAGCCAAGGAAGGAGCACAGATACGCAGTATTTT
-	few	TRBV6-2/TRBV6-3	TRBJ2-5	CASSYFIATPIQETQYF	TGTGCCAGCAGTTACTTCATTGCGACCCCGATACAAGAGACCCAGTACTTC
-	many	TRBV7-8	TRBJ2-2	CASSLARFGSRVNGELFF	TGTGCCAGCAGCTTAGCTCGTTTTGGTAGCAGGGTAAACGGGGAGCTGTTTTTT
TRBD2	-	TRBV30	TRBJ2-1	CARAGALYNEQFF	TGTGCCAGAGCGGGAGCCCTCTACAATGAGCAGTTCTTC
TRBD1	many	TRBV20-1	TRBJ2-5	CSAREGQGWETQYF	TGCAGTGCTAGAGAGGGACAGGGTTGGGAGACCCAGTACTTC
TRBD2	-	TRBV4-1	TRBJ2-1	CASSTRLAVDNEQFF	TGCGCCAGCAGCACCCGACTAGCGGTCGACAATGAGCAGTTCTTC
TRBD1	few	TRBV28	TRBJ1-5	CASVDGTGINQPQHF	TGTGCCAGCGTGGATGGGACAGGGATCAATCAGCCCCAGCATTTT
TRBD2	many	TRBV20-1	TRBJ2-1	CSARVAGGAYNEQFF	TGCAGTGCTAGGGTTGCGGGAGGAGCATACAATGAGCAGTTCTTC
TRBD1	many	TRBV5-1	TRBJ2-1	CASTSGQNEQFF	TGCGCCAGCACCTCGGGACAGAATGAGCAGTTCTTC
-	-	TRBV28	TRBJ1-2	CASSNRAGYTF	TGTGCCAGCAGTAACAGAGCTGGCTACACCTTC
TRBD2	many	TRBV5-6	TRBJ2-1	CASATSGRYNEQFF	TGTGCCAGCGCTACTAGCGGCCGTTACAATGAGCAGTTCTTC
TRBD2	-	TRBV2	TRBJ2-1	CASSFRTSGSNNEQFF	TGTGCCAGCAGTTTCAGAACTAGCGGGAGTAATAATGAGCAGTTCTTC
-	few	TRBV7-9	TRBJ2-1	CASSVTVNEQFF	TGTGCCAGCAGCGTGACCGTCAATGAGCAGTTCTTC
TRBD1	many	TRBV20-1	TRBJ1-2	CSAGGGGENYGYTF	TGCAGTGCGGGCGGAGGGGGCGAGAACTATGGCTACACCTTC
-	many	TRBV11-2	TRBJ2-1	CASSLGSGTSGGQFF	TGTGCCAGCAGCTTAGGTTCCGGGACATCGGGGGGGCAGTTCTTC
-	many	TRBV28	TRBJ2-2	CASSFLGTANTGELFF	TGTGCCAGCAGTTTCTTGGGGACCGCGAACACCGGGGAGCTGTTTTTT
TRBD1	-	TRBV5-1	TRBJ2-7	CASSLGDRANEQYF	TGCGCCAGCAGCTTGGGGGACAGGGCCAACGAGCAGTACTTC